This is a list of T cell receptor beta chains from one sample in a study of cytomegalovirus exposure and HLA in healthy donors. This table comes from immunoSEQ multiplex PCR, and its TCRdb copy is limited to in-frame clones, with some not included. The data show about 130,000 clones, approximately 80% seen once. Sequences were obtained from PBMCs. These TCRs come from a male donor in good health and CMV-seropositive. Each CDR3 is given with its conserved first and last residue. The D gene is left open where the match is weak. Expanded clones are given a class, and other clones once, few, many or no size at all.

J gene: TRBJ2-1; clone size: few; D gene: -; V gene: TRBV7-9; CDR3 protein: CASSQNEQFF; CDR3 DNA: TGTGCCAGCAGCCAGAATGAGCAGTTCTTC
J gene: TRBJ1-5; clone size: -; D gene: TRBD1; V gene: TRBV2; CDR3 protein: CASSEGRGGQPQHF; CDR3 DNA: TGTGCCAGCAGTGAGGGAAGAGGGGGCCAGCCCCAGCATTTT
J gene: TRBJ2-1; clone size: few; D gene: TRBD1; V gene: TRBV7-3; CDR3 protein: CASSPMPQGVGGEQFF; CDR3 DNA: TGTGCCAGCAGCCCTATGCCTCAGGGGGTAGGGGGTGAGCAGTTCTTC
J gene: TRBJ2-2; clone size: -; D gene: -; V gene: TRBV19; CDR3 protein: CASSILEHYTGELFF; CDR3 DNA: TGTGCCAGTAGTATTTTAGAGCATTACACCGGGGAGCTGTTTTTT
J gene: TRBJ2-4; clone size: -; D gene: -; V gene: TRBV2; CDR3 protein: CASSEASYGQGGAKNSQYF; CDR3 DNA: TGTGCCAGCAGTGAAGCCTCTTACGGGCAGGGGGGAGCCAAAAACAGTCAGTACTTC
J gene: TRBJ1-4; clone size: -; D gene: -; V gene: TRBV28; CDR3 protein: CASTSPAGNGEKLFF; CDR3 DNA: TGTGCCAGCACCTCCCCGGCAGGGAACGGAGAAAAACTGTTTTTT
J gene: TRBJ2-7; clone size: -; D gene: TRBD1; V gene: TRBV7-8; CDR3 protein: CASSLAGTGLPYEQYF; CDR3 DNA: TGTGCCAGCAGCTTAGCAGGGACAGGGTTACCCTACGAGCAGTACTTC
J gene: TRBJ2-2; clone size: -; D gene: TRBD2; V gene: TRBV5-1; CDR3 protein: CASSVGTSGLNTGELFF; CDR3 DNA: TGCGCCAGCAGCGTCGGGACTAGCGGACTAAACACCGGGGAGCTGTTTTTT
J gene: TRBJ2-3; clone size: -; D gene: TRBD2; V gene: TRBV28; CDR3 protein: CASTLAGPPDTQYF; CDR3 DNA: TGTGCCAGCACCCTAGCGGGACCCCCAGATACGCAGTATTTT
J gene: TRBJ2-2; clone size: -; D gene: -; V gene: TRBV5-6; CDR3 protein: CASSYLTGELFF; CDR3 DNA: TGTGCCAGCAGCTACCTAACCGGGGAGCTGTTTTTT
J gene: TRBJ2-1; clone size: -; D gene: TRBD2; V gene: TRBV27; CDR3 protein: CASSPLGGGSDEQFF; CDR3 DNA: TGTGCCAGCAGCCCCTTAGGCGGGGGGAGTGATGAGCAGTTCTTC
J gene: TRBJ2-3; clone size: -; D gene: TRBD2; V gene: TRBV6-5; CDR3 protein: CASSSLAGEYDTQYF; CDR3 DNA: TGTGCCAGCAGTTCGTTAGCGGGAGAATATGATACGCAGTATTTT
J gene: TRBJ2-7; clone size: -; D gene: TRBD2; V gene: TRBV5-6; CDR3 protein: CASSLQSGGYEQYF; CDR3 DNA: TGTGCCAGCAGCTTACAGTCGGGGGGTTACGAGCAGTACTTC
J gene: TRBJ1-3; clone size: -; D gene: TRBD1; V gene: TRBV6-1; CDR3 protein: CASEKDRSSGNTIYF; CDR3 DNA: TGTGCCAGCGAAAAGGACAGGAGCTCTGGAAACACCATATATTTT
J gene: TRBJ1-1; clone size: -; D gene: -; V gene: TRBV5-1; CDR3 protein: CASSLVGGDTEAFF; CDR3 DNA: TGCGCCAGCAGCCTAGTGGGGGGGGACACTGAAGCTTTCTTT
J gene: TRBJ1-5; clone size: -; D gene: -; V gene: TRBV28; CDR3 protein: CASAGGTGNNQPQHF; CDR3 DNA: TGTGCCAGTGCGGGAGGGACGGGTAACAATCAGCCCCAGCATTTT
J gene: TRBJ1-1; clone size: once; D gene: -; V gene: TRBV4-1; CDR3 protein: CASQMAGNSNTEAFF; CDR3 DNA: TGCGCCAGCCAAATGGCGGGGAACTCGAACACTGAAGCTTTCTTT
J gene: TRBJ1-5; clone size: -; D gene: -; V gene: TRBV5-1; CDR3 protein: CASSPGTNQPQHF; CDR3 DNA: TGCGCCAGCAGCCCAGGGACTAATCAGCCCCAGCATTTT
J gene: TRBJ1-2; clone size: -; D gene: -; V gene: TRBV7-9; CDR3 protein: CSSRPGTARKSYGYTF; CDR3 DNA: TGTTCCAGCAGACCTGGGACTGCCCGGAAGAGCTATGGCTACACCTTC
J gene: TRBJ2-7; clone size: -; D gene: TRBD1; V gene: TRBV11-2; CDR3 protein: CAGSFPQGAFGEQYF; CDR3 DNA: TGTGCCGGCAGCTTCCCACAGGGGGCCTTTGGCGAGCAGTACTTC
J gene: TRBJ2-7; clone size: -; D gene: TRBD2; V gene: TRBV7-2; CDR3 protein: CASSLRSVAGDPYEQYF; CDR3 DNA: TGTGCCAGCAGCTTAAGGTCCGTAGCGGGGGACCCCTACGAGCAGTACTTC
J gene: TRBJ1-5; clone size: -; D gene: TRBD1; V gene: TRBV9; CDR3 protein: CASSVGDSRNQPQHF; CDR3 DNA: TGTGCCAGCAGCGTAGGGGACAGCCGCAATCAGCCCCAGCATTTT
J gene: TRBJ2-4; clone size: -; D gene: -; V gene: TRBV5-1; CDR3 protein: CASRYTGTAKNIQYF; CDR3 DNA: TGCGCCAGCAGGTACACTGGGACTGCCAAAAACATTCAGTACTTC
J gene: TRBJ1-4; clone size: -; D gene: -; V gene: TRBV15; CDR3 protein: CATSSRDLLNEKLFF; CDR3 DNA: TGTGCCACCAGCAGCCGGGACTTACTTAATGAAAAACTGTTTTTT
J gene: TRBJ1-6; clone size: -; D gene: TRBD1; V gene: TRBV5-4; CDR3 protein: CASSLSGTGNSPLHF; CDR3 DNA: TGTGCCAGCAGCTTGAGCGGGACAGGAAATTCACCCCTCCACTTT
J gene: TRBJ2-1; clone size: -; D gene: -; V gene: TRBV27; CDR3 protein: CASSPPGSYEQFF; CDR3 DNA: TGTGCCAGCAGTCCTCCCGGGAGCTATGAGCAGTTCTTC
J gene: TRBJ2-1; clone size: -; D gene: -; V gene: TRBV7-2; CDR3 protein: CASSPSSGMNEQFF; CDR3 DNA: TGTGCCAGCAGCCCTTCATCGGGGATGAATGAGCAGTTCTTC